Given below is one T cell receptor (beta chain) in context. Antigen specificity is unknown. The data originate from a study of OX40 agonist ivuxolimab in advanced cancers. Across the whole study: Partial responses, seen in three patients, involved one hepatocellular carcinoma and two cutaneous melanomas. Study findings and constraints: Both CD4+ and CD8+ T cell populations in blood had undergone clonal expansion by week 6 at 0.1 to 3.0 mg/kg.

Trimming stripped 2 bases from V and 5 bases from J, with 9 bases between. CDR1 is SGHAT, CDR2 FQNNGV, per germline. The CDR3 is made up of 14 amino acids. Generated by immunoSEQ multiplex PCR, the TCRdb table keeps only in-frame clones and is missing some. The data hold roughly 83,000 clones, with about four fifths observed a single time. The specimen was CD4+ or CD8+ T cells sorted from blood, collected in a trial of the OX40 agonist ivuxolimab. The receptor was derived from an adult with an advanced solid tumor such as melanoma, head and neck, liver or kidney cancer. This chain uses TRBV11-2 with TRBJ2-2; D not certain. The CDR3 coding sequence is TGTGCCAGCAGCTTAACGCTTCTTACCGGGGAGCTGTTTTTT. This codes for CASSLTLLTGELFF.